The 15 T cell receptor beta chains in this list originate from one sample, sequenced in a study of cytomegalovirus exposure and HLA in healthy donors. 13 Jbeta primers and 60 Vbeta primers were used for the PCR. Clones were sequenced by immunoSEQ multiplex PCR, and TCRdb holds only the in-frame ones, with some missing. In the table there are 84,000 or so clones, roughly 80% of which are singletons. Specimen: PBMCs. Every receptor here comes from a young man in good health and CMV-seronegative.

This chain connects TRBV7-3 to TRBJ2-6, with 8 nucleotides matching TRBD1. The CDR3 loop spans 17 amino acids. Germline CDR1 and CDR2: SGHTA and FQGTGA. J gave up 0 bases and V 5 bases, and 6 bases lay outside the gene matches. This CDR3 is CASSATGESSGANVLTF. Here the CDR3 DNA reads TGTGCCAGCAGCGCGACAGGGGAGAGCTCTGGGGCCAACGTCCTGACTTTC. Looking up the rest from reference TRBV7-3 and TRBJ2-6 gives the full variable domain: GAGVSQTPSNKVTEKGKYVELRCDPISGHTALYWYRQSLGQGPEFLIYFQGTGAADDSGLPNDRFFAVRPEGSVSTLKIQRTERGDSAVYLCASSATGESSGANVLTFGAGSRLTVL.

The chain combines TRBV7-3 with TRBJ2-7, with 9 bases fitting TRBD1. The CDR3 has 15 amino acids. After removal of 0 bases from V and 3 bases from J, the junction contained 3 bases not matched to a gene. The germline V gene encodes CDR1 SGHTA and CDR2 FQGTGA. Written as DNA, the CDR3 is TGTGCCAGCAGCTTAACAGGACAGGGGAACTACGAGCAGTACTTC. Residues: CASSLTGQGNYEQYF.

The chain's CDR3 is CASSLTPNTGYYTF. The CDR3 DNA is TGCGCCAGCAGCTTGACCCCGAATACAGGGTACTACACCTTC. The chain is built from TRBV5-1 and TRBJ1-2; TRBD1 might be the D (6 bases). The CDR3 spans 14 residues. Trimming took off 1 base at V and 10 bases at J, with 17 bases between the two ends. Germline values: CDR1 SGHRS, CDR2 YFSETQ.

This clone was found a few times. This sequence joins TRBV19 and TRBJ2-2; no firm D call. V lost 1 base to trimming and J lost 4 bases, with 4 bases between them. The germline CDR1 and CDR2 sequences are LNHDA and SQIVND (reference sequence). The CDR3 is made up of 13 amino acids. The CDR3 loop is CASSIVRTGELFF. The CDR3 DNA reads TGTGCCAGTAGTATAGTCCGCACCGGGGAGCTGTTTTTT.

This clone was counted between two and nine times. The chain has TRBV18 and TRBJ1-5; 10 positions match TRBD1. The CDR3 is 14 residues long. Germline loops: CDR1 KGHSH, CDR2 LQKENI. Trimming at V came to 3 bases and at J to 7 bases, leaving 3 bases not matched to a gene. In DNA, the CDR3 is TGTGCCAGCTCACCGGGACAGGGGAGCCAGCCCCAGCATTTT. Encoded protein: CASSPGQGSQPQHF.

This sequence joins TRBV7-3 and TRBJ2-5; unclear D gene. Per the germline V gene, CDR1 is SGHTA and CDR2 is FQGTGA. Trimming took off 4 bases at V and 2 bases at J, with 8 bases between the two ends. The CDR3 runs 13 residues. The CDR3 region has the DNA TGTGCCAGCAGCTCTTCCCAGCAAGAGACCCAGTACTTC. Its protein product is CASSSSQQETQYF.

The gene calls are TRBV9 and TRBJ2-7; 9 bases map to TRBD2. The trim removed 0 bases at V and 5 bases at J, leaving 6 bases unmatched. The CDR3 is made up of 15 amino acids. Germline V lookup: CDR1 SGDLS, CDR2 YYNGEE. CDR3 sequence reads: CASSVEGGGAHEQYF. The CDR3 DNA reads TGTGCCAGCAGCGTAGAGGGCGGGGGGGCCCACGAGCAGTACTTC.

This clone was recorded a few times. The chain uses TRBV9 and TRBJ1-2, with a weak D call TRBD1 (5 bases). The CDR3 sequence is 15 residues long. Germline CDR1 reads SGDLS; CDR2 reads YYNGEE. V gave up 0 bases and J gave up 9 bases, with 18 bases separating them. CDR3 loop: CASSVAEGALQSYTF. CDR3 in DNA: TGTGCCAGCAGCGTAGCCGAAGGGGCCCTACAAAGCTACACCTTC.

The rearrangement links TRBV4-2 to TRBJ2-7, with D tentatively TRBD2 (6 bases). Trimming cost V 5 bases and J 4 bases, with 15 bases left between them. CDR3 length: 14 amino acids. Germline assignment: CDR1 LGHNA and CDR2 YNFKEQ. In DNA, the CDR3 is TGTGCCAGCAGCGCCTCCGGGACTCAGTACGAGCAGTACTTC. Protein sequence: CASSASGTQYEQYF.

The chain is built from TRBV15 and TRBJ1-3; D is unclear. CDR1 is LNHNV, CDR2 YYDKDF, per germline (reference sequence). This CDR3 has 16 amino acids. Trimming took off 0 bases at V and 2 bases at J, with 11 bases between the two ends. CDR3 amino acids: CATSRDVGITGNTIYF. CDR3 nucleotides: TGTGCCACCAGCAGAGATGTCGGGATTACTGGAAACACCATATATTTT.

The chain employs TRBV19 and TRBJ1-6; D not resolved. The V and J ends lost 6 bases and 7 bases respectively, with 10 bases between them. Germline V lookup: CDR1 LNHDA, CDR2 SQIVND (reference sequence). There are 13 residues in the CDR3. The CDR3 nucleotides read TGTGCCAGTAGAAGAGGTGAGAATTCACCCCTCCACTTT. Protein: CASRRGENSPLHF. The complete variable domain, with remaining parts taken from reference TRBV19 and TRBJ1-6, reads DGGITQSPKYLFRKEGQNVTLSCEQNLNHDAMYWYRQDPGQGLRLIYYSQIVNDFQKGDIAEGYSVSREKKESFPLTVTSAQKNPTAFYLCASRRGENSPLHFGNGTRLTVT.

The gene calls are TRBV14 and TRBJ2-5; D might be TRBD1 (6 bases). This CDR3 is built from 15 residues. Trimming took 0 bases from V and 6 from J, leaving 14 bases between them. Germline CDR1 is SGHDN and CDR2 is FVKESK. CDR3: CASSQDRVRGKTQYF. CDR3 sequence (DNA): TGTGCCAGCAGCCAAGATCGGGTCAGGGGAAAGACCCAGTACTTC.

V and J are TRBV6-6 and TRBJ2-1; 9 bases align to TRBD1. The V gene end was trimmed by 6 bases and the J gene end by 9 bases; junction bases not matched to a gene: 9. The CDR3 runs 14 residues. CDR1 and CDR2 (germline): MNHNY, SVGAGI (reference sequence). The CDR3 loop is CASRPGQGSSEQFF. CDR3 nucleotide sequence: TGTGCCAGCAGACCGGGACAGGGTTCCAGTGAGCAGTTCTTC.

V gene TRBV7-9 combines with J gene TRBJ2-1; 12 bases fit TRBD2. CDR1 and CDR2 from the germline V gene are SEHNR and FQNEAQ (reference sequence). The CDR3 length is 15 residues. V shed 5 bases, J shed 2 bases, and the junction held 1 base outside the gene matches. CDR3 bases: TGTGCCAGCAGCACTAGCGGGGGGACCTACAATGAGCAGTTCTTC. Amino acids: CASSTSGGTYNEQFF.

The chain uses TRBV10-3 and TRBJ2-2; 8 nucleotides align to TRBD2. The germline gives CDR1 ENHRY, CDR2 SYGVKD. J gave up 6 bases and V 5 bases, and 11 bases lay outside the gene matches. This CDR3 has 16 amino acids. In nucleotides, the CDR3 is TGTGCCATCAGTCCGGGACCGGGAGGGTTGTCCGGGGAGCTGTTTTTT. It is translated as CAISPGPGGLSGELFF.